The 6 T cell receptor beta chains listed next were all sequenced from one sample in a study of Ad26.COV2.S vaccination and SARS-CoV-2 variants. Sequenced by immunoSEQ multiplex PCR; TCRdb stores in-frame clones only, minus some. Of about 350,000 clones listed, about 88% are singletons. Treatment here: around 19 received Ad26.COV2.S at low or high dose, single or two shots; about 5 received placebo; per-sample allocation not given. Material that was analyzed had been drawn on day 63 after the first vaccine or placebo injection. The material was peripheral blood, obtained in a trial of Ad26.COV2.S vaccine versus placebo. These receptors all stem from a person aged 18-60 years who received the Ad26.COV2.S COVID-19 vaccine or a placebo.

V and J are TRBV30 and TRBJ1-1; D not resolved. V was shortened by 0 bases and J by 3 bases, with 14 bases between the two germline ends. This CDR3 is 15 amino acids long. Germline V gives CDR1 GTSNPN, CDR2 SVGIG (reference sequence). The CDR3 sequence is CAWSVPAEVDTEAFF. CDR3 bases: TGTGCCTGGAGTGTACCTGCGGAGGTGGACACTGAAGCTTTCTTT.

The CDR3, as DNA: TGTGCCAGCAGTTACCGCCCAGGGGCCCATGGAAACACCATATATTTT. Amino acid sequence: CASSYRPGAHGNTIYF. V is TRBV6-5 and J is TRBJ1-3; D may be TRBD1 (6 bases). Trimming took 2 bases from V and 3 from J, leaving 14 bases between them. Germline values: CDR1 MNHEY, CDR2 SVGAGI. The CDR3 sequence is 16 residues long.

The chain has TRBV7-6 and TRBJ1-1, with 7 bases matching TRBD1. Per germline, CDR1 SGHVS and CDR2 FNYEAQ. J was trimmed by 0 bases and V by 2 bases; bases with no gene match: 12. CDR3 length: 18 amino acids. CDR3 sequence reads: CASSLRGQPSPVNTEAFF. The CDR3 DNA sequence: TGTGCCAGCAGCTTACGGGGACAGCCTAGTCCGGTGAACACTGAAGCTTTCTTT.

The genes are TRBV7-9 and TRBJ2-7, with 8 bases lining up with TRBD1. CDR1 is SEHNR and CDR2 is FQNEAQ in the germline V gene (reference sequence). This CDR3 is 17 amino acids long. Trimming cost V 3 bases and J 5 bases; bases outside gene matches: 15. For the CDR3, the DNA is TGTGCCAGCAGCTTCGGGCGGACAGGGCAGATGATACACGAGCAGTACTTC. Its translation is CASSFGRTGQMIHEQYF.

This clone has a handful of counts. The chain couples TRBV28 to TRBJ1-1; maybe TRBD1 (5 bases). Germline V lookup: CDR1 MDHEN, CDR2 SYDVKM. Trimming removed 5 bases from V and 4 bases from J, with 29 bases in between. The CDR3 contains 19 residues. CDR3 DNA sequence: TGTGCCAGCAGTACCGAACCCGAAAATACGGACATATGGAGCACTGAAGCTTTCTTT. Amino acids: CASSTEPENTDIWSTEAFF.

The table lists this clone with a count of one. The rearrangement joins TRBV9 to TRBJ1-2; 9 positions match TRBD1. V dropped 4 bases and J dropped 7; count of bases not matched to a gene: 8. Germline V gene lookup returns CDR1 SGDLS and CDR2 YYNGEE. CDR3 length: 14 amino acids. CDR3 DNA sequence: TGTGCCAGCAGCCTCGGGACAGGGAGTGCTGGCTACACCTTC. Its translation: CASSLGTGSAGYTF. The whole variable domain, filled in from reference TRBV9 and TRBJ1-2, reads DSGVTQTPKHLITATGQRVTLRCSPRSGDLSVYWYQQSLDQGLQFLIQYYNGEERAKGNILERFSAQQFPDLHSELNLSSLELGDSALYFCASSLGTGSAGYTFGSGTRLTVV.